This T cell receptor (beta chain) was found in a study of radiation and T cells in renal cell carcinoma. The study, taken as a whole, reports: From baseline, blood top tumor clonotypes peaked at 2 weeks post-radiation. Without pretreatment biopsies, baseline tumor clonotype presence was undetermined.

CDR3 size: 12 residues. Between the trimmed V and J ends, which lost 2 bases and 5 bases, there was a span of 4 bases. CDR1 is SGDLS and CDR2 is YYNGEE in the germline V gene. Here immunoSEQ multiplex PCR was the method, and the copy in TCRdb shows in-frame clones only, minus some. The table records over 120,000 clones, 70% to 90% of them present only once. Points on this clone: Its antigen is undetermined. This sample includes further DNA sequences coding for the same CDR3.

Documented time point: baseline pretreatment blood. The treatment was: 15 Gy SBRT to primary tumor, nephrectomy 4 weeks later. Blood was sampled at baseline, 2 weeks and 4 weeks after SBRT. V and J are TRBV9 and TRBJ2-2; D is ambiguous. The sample was blood, taken from a patient whose treatment included radiotherapy and nephrectomy. This TCR was recovered from a woman aged 45 to 65 with renal cell carcinoma. CDR3 in amino acids: CASSVATGELFF. The DNA for the CDR3 is TGTGCCAGCAGCGTCGCTACCGGGGAGCTGTTTTTT.